The 28 T cell receptor beta chains presented below share a single source sample, sequenced in a study of blood T cell repertoires in COVID-19. Assay used: immunoSEQ multiplex PCR; TCRdb lists only in-frame clones, some missing. The data contain 35,000 to 50,000 clones, about 90% of them singletons. The specimen sequenced was peripheral blood. The source of these receptors is a woman aged 25 to 39 in a cohort sampled during active COVID-19.

V and J are TRBV24-1 and TRBJ2-5, with D maybe TRBD2 (5 bases). The CDR3 spans 12 residues. The germline V gene encodes CDR1 KGHDR and CDR2 SFDVKD. Trimming pared 7 bases from V and 3 bases from J, leaving 8 bases between. The CDR3 DNA is TGTGCCACCAGCCCCGGGGAAGAGACCCAGTACTTC. It codes for CATSPGEETQYF.

The chain has TRBV30 and TRBJ2-7; D remains ambiguous. The CDR3 extends over 15 amino acids. The germline V and J ends were trimmed by 0 bases and 1 base, with 13 bases remaining between them. Germline V gene sequence: CDR1 GTSNPN, CDR2 SVGIG (reference sequence). The CDR3 DNA follows: TGTGCCTGGAGTGTCTTAATGGGCCCATCCTACGAGCAGTACTTC. Its protein product is CAWSVLMGPSYEQYF.

This sequence joins TRBV18 and TRBJ2-7; 7 nucleotides align to TRBD1. V lost 2 bases, J lost 3 bases, and 1 base stayed unmatched. Germline V gene sequence: CDR1 KGHSH, CDR2 LQKENI. The CDR3 is 13 residues long. The CDR3 region is CASSPGDSYEQYF. CDR3 coding DNA: TGTGCCAGCTCACCAGGGGACAGCTACGAGCAGTACTTC.

Note on this clone: An end of the junction does not agree with germline; a read error may underlie this. Written as DNA, the CDR3 is TGTGCCAGCAGTGTATCTGGACAGGGAGCTTCCTCATGGAGAGAAAAACTGTTTTTT. This codes for CASSVSGQGASSWREKLFF. This chain links TRBV27 with TRBJ1-4, with 8 bases that match TRBD1. The CDR3 totals 19 residues. In germline, CDR1 is MNHEY, CDR2 SMNVEV (reference sequence).

J is TRBJ1-1 and V is TRBV21-1. TRBV21-1 is noted as a pseudogene. The CDR3 is 21 amino acids. CDR3 sequence reads: CASRANWGVQDGRGANTEAFF. In nucleotides, the CDR3 is TGTGCCAGCAGAGCTAATTGGGGGGTACAGGACGGGCGAGGGGCGAACACTGAAGCTTTCTTT.

V gene TRBV3-1 (or the pseudogene TRBV3-2) combines with J gene TRBJ1-4; D remains ambiguous. CDR1 is LGHDT and CDR2 is YNNKEL in the germline V gene (reference sequence). Trimming took off 6 bases at V and 5 bases at J, with 10 bases between the two ends. This CDR3 has 13 amino acids. CDR3 nucleotides: TGTGCCAGCAGTGGGAGGGAGAATGAAAAACTGTTTTTT. Its translation is CASSGRENEKLFF.

V gene TRBV11-2 combines with J gene TRBJ2-7; 7 nucleotides agree with TRBD1. CDR1 is SGHAT, CDR2 FQNNGV, per germline. The CDR3 length is 14 residues. Germline trimming cut 5 bases from V and 0 bases from J; bases unmatched to any gene: 4. CDR3 protein: CASSLTGISYEQYF. The CDR3 DNA reads TGTGCCAGCAGCCTGACAGGGATCTCCTACGAGCAGTACTTC.

The chain joins TRBV28 to TRBJ2-1, with 9 bases that match TRBD2. The CDR3 sequence is 15 residues long. The J segment lost 5 bases and the V segment lost 8 bases, leaving 10 bases of the junction unmatched. CDR1 is MDHEN and CDR2 is SYDVKM in the germline V gene. CDR3 amino acids: CASLPSGTYNNEQFF. The CDR3 nucleotides read TGTGCCAGCCTACCTAGCGGGACTTATAACAATGAGCAGTTCTTC.

The gene calls are TRBV5-5 and TRBJ1-4; TRBD1 matches at 10 bases. V dropped 4 bases and J dropped 7; count of bases not matched to a gene: 7. The germline V gene has CDR1 SGHKS and CDR2 YYEKEE (reference sequence). The CDR3 is 15 residues long. In nucleotides, the CDR3 is TGTGCCAGCAGCATCCGACAGGGGGCGTTTGAAAAACTGTTTTTT. Its protein product is CASSIRQGAFEKLFF. The variable domain in full, completed from reference TRBV5-5 and TRBJ1-4, reads DAGVTQSPTHLIKTRGQQVTLRCSPISGHKSVSWYQQVLGQGPQFIFQYYEKEERGRGNFPDRFSARQFPNYSSELNVNALLLGDSALYLCASSIRQGAFEKLFFGSGTQLSVL.

CDR3 amino acids: CASSLGGWPSGNTIYF. CDR3 nucleotide sequence: TGTGCCAGCAGTTTAGGGGGGTGGCCCTCTGGAAACACCATATATTTT. The chain links TRBV28 to TRBJ1-3; perhaps TRBD1 as D (5 bases). Germline CDR1 and CDR2: MDHEN and SYDVKM. V dropped 2 bases and J dropped 0 bases, with 11 bases sitting between them. The CDR3 runs to 16 residues.

The rearrangement uses TRBV9 and TRBJ2-7, with TRBD2 matching over 7 bases. The CDR3 runs to 16 residues. Per the germline V gene, CDR1 is SGDLS and CDR2 is YYNGEE. V gave up 0 bases and J gave up 2 bases; unmatched junction bases: 8. CDR3 protein: CASSVGDGRPPYEQYF. The CDR3 bases are TGTGCCAGCAGCGTAGGCGACGGGAGGCCCCCCTACGAGCAGTACTTC.

V is TRBV30 and J is TRBJ1-6, with 8 bases fitting TRBD1. There are 15 residues in the CDR3. Germline CDR1 is GTSNPN and CDR2 is SVGIG (reference sequence). J was trimmed by 0 bases and V by 5 bases; bases with no gene match: 3. The CDR3 region is CAWWTGRSYNSPLHF. In DNA form, the CDR3 reads TGTGCCTGGTGGACAGGGCGCTCCTATAATTCACCCCTCCACTTT.

CDR3 sequence (DNA): TGCGCCAGCAACCGCGGGTGGGGTATGCCCCTGAACACTGAAGCTTTCTTT. Translation: CASNRGWGMPLNTEAFF. The chain has TRBV5-1 and TRBJ1-1; D is unresolved. Per the germline V gene, CDR1 is SGHRS and CDR2 is YFSETQ. There are 17 residues in the CDR3. Deletions cut 6 bases from V and 0 bases from J, with 21 bases between.

The V and J genes are TRBV2 and TRBJ2-2; TRBD2 might be the D (5 bases). CDR3 size: 16 residues. The germline gives CDR1 SNHLY, CDR2 FYNNEI. V lost 7 bases and J lost 5, with 20 bases in between. The CDR3 protein is CASTSAERVLTGELFF. The CDR3, as DNA: TGTGCCAGCACTAGTGCGGAGAGGGTATTGACCGGGGAGCTGTTTTTT.

V is TRBV6-2 or TRBV6-3 and J is TRBJ1-2; D remains unclear. CDR3 size: 15 residues. V shed 4 bases and J shed 4 bases, with 16 bases lying between them. Germline V gene data show CDR1 as MNHEY and CDR2 as SVGEGT. CDR3 loop: CASSSGPGILYGYTF. The DNA for the CDR3 is TGTGCCAGCAGTTCAGGTCCGGGGATCCTCTATGGCTACACCTTC.

Details on this clone: The DNA is left out, because the CDR3 cannot be placed on it with certainty; the CDR3 is given as TCRdb lists it. The chain combines TRBV5-4 with TRBJ1-1; the listed D gene, TRBD1, was not tested against the DNA. Germline CDR1 is SGHNT and CDR2 is YYREEE (reference sequence). The CDR3 is made up of 17 amino acids, end residues included. CDR3 in amino acids: CASSLGGTGKVGFGTFF.

The chain combines TRBV18 with TRBJ2-5; 11 bases match TRBD1. Germline V gives CDR1 KGHSH, CDR2 LQKENI. This CDR3 region has 18 residues. The junction had 10 bases not matched to a gene; V was cut back by 2 bases and J by 2 bases. The CDR3 sequence: CASSPLGQGDPVQETQYF. For the CDR3, the DNA is TGTGCCAGCTCACCATTGGGACAGGGGGACCCCGTACAAGAGACCCAGTACTTC.

V gene TRBV5-1 combines with J gene TRBJ1-6; D not resolved. The V end lost 3 bases, the J end lost 9 bases, and 22 bases lay between the germline ends. CDR3 length: 17 residues. The germline V gene has CDR1 SGHRS and CDR2 YFSETQ. In nucleotides, the CDR3 is TGCGCCAGCAGCTCCCGAGCATCAGAAGGGAGACGTTCACCCCTCCACTTT. This encodes CASSSRASEGRRSPLHF.

The rearrangement joins TRBV19 to TRBJ2-5; TRBD2 is a possible D gene (6 bases). Germline lookup yields CDR1 LNHDA and CDR2 SQIVND (reference sequence). This CDR3 has 19 amino acids. Trimming shortened V by 3 bases and J by 5 bases, and 28 bases separated the two germline ends. The CDR3 sequence is CASSIGGSVGGATRETQYF. The CDR3 coding sequence is TGTGCCAGTAGTATTGGAGGTAGCGTTGGCGGGGCAACAAGGGAGACCCAGTACTTC. Looking up the rest from reference TRBV19 and TRBJ2-5 gives the full variable domain: DGGITQSPKYLFRKEGQNVTLSCEQNLNHDAMYWYRQDPGQGLRLIYYSQIVNDFQKGDIAEGYSVSREKKESFPLTVTSAQKNPTAFYLCASSIGGSVGGATRETQYFGPGTRLLVL.

This clone was observed once. The CDR3 here is CASRRGGGTDTQYF. In DNA form, the CDR3 reads TGTGCCAGCAGGAGGGGCGGGGGCACAGATACGCAGTATTTT. J is TRBJ2-3 and V is TRBV5-8; tentatively, D is TRBD2 (6 bases). Germline V gene data show CDR1 as SGHTS and CDR2 as YDEGEE. The CDR3 is 14 residues long. The germline V and J ends were trimmed by 5 bases and 1 base, with 11 bases remaining between them.

The chain has TRBV19 and TRBJ2-2, with D possibly TRBD2 on 5 matching bases. The CDR3 covers 14 residues. Germline V CDR1 and CDR2: LNHDA, SQIVND (reference sequence). Trimming cost V 7 bases and J 2 bases, with 11 bases left between them. The CDR3 sequence: CASMKSGNTGELFF. The CDR3 nucleotides are TGTGCCAGTATGAAAAGCGGTAACACCGGGGAGCTGTTTTTT.

V usage is TRBV5-1 and J usage is TRBJ1-4; 9 nucleotides line up with TRBD1. Germline V gene data show CDR1 as SGHRS and CDR2 as YFSETQ. CDR3 length equals 14 residues. V trimming: 4 bases; J trimming: 7 bases; junction bases outside the gene matches: 5. CDR3 in amino acids: CASSRGTGPEKLFF. The CDR3 nucleotides are TGCGCCAGCAGCCGCGGGACAGGGCCTGAAAAACTGTTTTTT.

The chain is built from TRBV18 and TRBJ1-4; D perhaps matches TRBD1 (6 bases). CDR3 length: 12 residues. Germline loops: CDR1 KGHSH, CDR2 LQKENI. V was trimmed by 1 base and J by 11 bases, leaving 8 bases between them. The CDR3: CASSPRQGKLFF. CDR3 nucleotide sequence: TGTGCCAGCTCACCACGCCAGGGGAAACTGTTTTTT.

This clone is a singleton in its sample. The chain combines TRBV11-3 with TRBJ1-3; a weak D match, TRBD1 (6 bases). Looked up from germline, CDR1 is SGHNT and CDR2 is YENEEA. With 5 bases removed from V and 2 bases from J, the gap between germline ends came to 10 bases. The CDR3 sequence is 14 residues long. This CDR3 is CASSIGGTGNTIYF. The CDR3 coding sequence is TGTGCCAGCAGCATTGGGGGCACTGGAAACACCATATATTTT. Complete variable domain (other parts from reference TRBV11-3 and TRBJ1-3): EAGVVQSPRYKIIEKKQPVAFWCNPISGHNTLYWYLQNLGQGPELLIRYENEEAVDDSQLPKDRFSAERLKGVDSTLKIQPAELGDSAVYLCASSIGGTGNTIYFGEGSWLTVV.

This clone was seen just once. This chain connects TRBV9 to TRBJ1-2; TRBD1 matches at 10 bases. The CDR3 sequence is 14 residues long. Germline CDR1 SGDLS, CDR2 YYNGEE. V shed 5 bases, J shed 2 bases, and the junction held 3 bases outside the gene matches. DNA of the CDR3: TGTGCCAGCAGGGCGGACAGGGGGAACTATGGCTACACCTTC. This gives the protein CASRADRGNYGYTF.

The chain has TRBV6-6 and TRBJ1-3, with 8 bases fitting TRBD1. With 4 bases clipped from V and 3 bases from J, the junction kept 5 bases outside the gene matches. The CDR3 covers 15 residues. Per germline, CDR1 MNHNY and CDR2 SVGAGI (reference sequence). The CDR3 loop reads CASSSRTGSGNTIYF. In DNA form, the CDR3 reads TGTGCCAGCAGTTCCCGGACAGGGAGTGGAAACACCATATATTTT.

The chain couples TRBV5-1 to TRBJ2-7; weak D call: TRBD2 (6 bases). The CDR3 runs 14 residues. Trimming removed 2 bases at V and 0 bases at J, with 9 bases between. Germline V lookup: CDR1 SGHRS, CDR2 YFSETQ. This CDR3 is CASSFSGSSYEQYF. For the CDR3, the DNA is TGCGCCAGCAGCTTTAGCGGAAGCTCCTACGAGCAGTACTTC.

The chain joins TRBV2 to TRBJ2-1, with TRBD2 matching 9 bases. This CDR3 spans 15 amino acids. V was pared by 8 bases and J by 5 bases, with 10 bases of the junction left unmatched. Germline V gives CDR1 SNHLY, CDR2 FYNNEI. In nucleotides, the CDR3 is TGTGCCAGCCGGGGGCTAGCGGGATGGGACAATGAGCAGTTCTTC. Its translation is CASRGLAGWDNEQFF.